This T cell receptor (beta chain) was recorded in a study of cytomegalovirus exposure and HLA in healthy donors. CMV serostatus data were not documented for this donor. PCR used 60 Vbeta primers and 13 Jbeta primers. Only in-frame clones appear in the TCRdb table, and some are missing; sequencing was by immunoSEQ multiplex PCR. The repertoire holds some 100,000 clones, with 74% as singletons. The sequence derives from a human donor in good health. The material sequenced was PBMCs.

The CDR3 DNA sequence: TGTGCCTGGAGTCGGAGGGATAACTATGGCTACACCTTC. It codes for CAWSRRDNYGYTF. The chain employs TRBV30 and TRBJ1-2; no firm D call. CDR3 size: 13 residues. The germline V and J ends were trimmed by 2 bases and 1 base, with 8 bases remaining between them. Germline assignment: CDR1 GTSNPN and CDR2 SVGIG (reference sequence). Full variable domain (remainder filled in from reference TRBV30 and TRBJ1-2): SQTIHQWPATLVQPVGSPLSLECTVEGTSNPNLYWYRQAAGRGLQLLFYSVGIGQISSEVPQNLSASRPQDRQFILSSKKLLLSDSGFYLCAWSRRDNYGYTFGSGTRLTVV.